The 24 T cell receptor beta chains below were found in one sample sequenced in a study of blood T cell repertoires in COVID-19. Measured with immunoSEQ multiplex PCR; TCRdb has only the in-frame clones, and not every one. Of over 150,000 clones listed, just over 85% were seen once; the top ten hold roughly 10%. Material: PBMCs or T cells enriched from blood (not recorded which). Source of these receptors: a woman between 18 and 29 years old who had recovered from COVID-19.

The chain couples TRBV2 to TRBJ2-3, with a weak D call TRBD2 (5 bases). This CDR3 contains 14 residues. V was shortened by 4 bases and J by 2 bases, with 10 bases between the two germline ends. Germline values: CDR1 SNHLY, CDR2 FYNNEI. The CDR3 nucleotides read TGTGCCAGCAGTGTAGCGTCCCACACAGATACGCAGTATTTT. The encoded protein is CASSVASHTDTQYF.

As to this clone: This specimen includes other DNA sequences encoding the same CDR3. The gene calls are TRBV18 and TRBJ1-1; D remains unclear. V lost 6 bases to trimming and J lost 1 base, with 9 bases between them. This CDR3 is 13 amino acids long. Germline loops: CDR1 KGHSH, CDR2 LQKENI. As DNA, the CDR3 is TGTGCCAGCTCCCCGGGAGGGAACACTGAAGCTTTCTTT. Amino acid sequence: CASSPGGNTEAFF.

The rearrangement joins TRBV2 to TRBJ1-1; D is perhaps TRBD1 (6 bases). Germline V gene sequence: CDR1 SNHLY, CDR2 FYNNEI. CDR3 length: 16 residues. V lost 3 bases and J lost 11, with 25 bases in between. In nucleotides, the CDR3 is TGTGCCAGCAGTGATGTGGGGGCTGTAGGGGGTATGGAGGCTTTCTTT. Translated, it gives CASSDVGAVGGMEAFF.

This clone is a singleton in its sample. The chain couples TRBV2 to TRBJ2-2; 7 nucleotides agree with TRBD1. The CDR3 length is 17 residues. The V gene end was trimmed by 10 bases and the J gene end by 0 bases; junction bases not matched to a gene: 14. The V gene's germline CDR1 is SNHLY and CDR2 FYNNEI. The CDR3 nucleotides are TGTGCCACCTCGGACAGGAAACTTTATTCGAACACCGGGGAGCTGTTTTTT. This codes for CATSDRKLYSNTGELFF.

This clone has only one observation. V and J are TRBV19 and TRBJ2-1; possible D gene TRBD2, 6 bases. The CDR3 extends over 15 amino acids. V gave up 4 bases and J gave up 9 bases, with 19 bases separating them. Germline-derived CDR1 and CDR2 are LNHDA and SQIVND (reference sequence). DNA of the CDR3: TGTGCCAGTAGTACAACCGGGACTTCCTCCGTTGAGCAGTTCTTC. This translates into CASSTTGTSSVEQFF.

The chain couples TRBV2 to TRBJ1-3, with D possibly TRBD1 on 6 matching bases. The ends were cut back, 6 bases at V and 4 bases at J, with 16 bases in the middle. CDR1 and CDR2 from the germline V gene are SNHLY and FYNNEI. The CDR3 length is 15 residues. The CDR3 here is CASRAGGAIGNTIYF. CDR3 DNA: TGTGCCAGCAGGGCGGGGGGCGCGATAGGAAACACCATATATTTT.

The chain recombines TRBV5-6 with TRBJ2-1, with 10 bases matching TRBD1. Germline CDR1 reads SGHDT; CDR2 reads YYEEEE. The junction had 6 bases not matched to a gene; V was cut back by 4 bases and J by 2 bases. The CDR3 covers 16 residues. CDR3 loop: CASSLAGTGAYNEQFF. The CDR3 DNA is TGTGCCAGCAGCCTAGCCGGGACAGGGGCCTACAATGAGCAGTTCTTC.

The rearrangement joins TRBV28 to TRBJ2-5; tentative D call: TRBD2 (6 bases). The CDR3 contains 16 residues. Per germline, CDR1 MDHEN and CDR2 SYDVKM. V gave up 6 bases and J gave up 1 base, with 18 bases separating them. The CDR3 DNA reads TGTGCCAGCAGCCGGCGCGGGGTCGGGACCCAAGAGACCCAGTACTTC. Its translation: CASSRRGVGTQETQYF.

The chain joins TRBV12-3 or TRBV12-4 to TRBJ1-1; D not certain. The V end was cut by 1 base, the J end by 8 bases, with 5 bases between. The CDR3 runs to 11 residues. CDR3: CASSLVEEAFF. In DNA, the CDR3 is TGTGCCAGCAGTTTAGTGGAGGAAGCTTTCTTT.

In its sample, this clone was seen once. The V gene is TRBV29-1, the J gene TRBJ1-1; D may be TRBD1 (6 bases). Trimming cost V 0 bases and J 4 bases, with 12 bases left between them. CDR1 is SQVTM, CDR2 ANQGSEA, per germline. The CDR3 sequence is 14 residues long. CDR3 in amino acids: CSVEDGRGGTEAFF. The CDR3 nucleotides are TGCAGCGTTGAAGATGGCAGGGGCGGCACTGAAGCTTTCTTT.

The chain uses TRBV30 and TRBJ2-2; 8 nucleotides align to TRBD2. Germline V gene data show CDR1 as GTSNPN and CDR2 as SVGIG (reference sequence). J gave up 4 bases and V 3 bases, and 7 bases lay outside the gene matches. The CDR3 has 15 residues. The CDR3 reads CAWRLLAGGTGELFF. The DNA of the CDR3 is TGTGCCTGGAGATTGTTGGCGGGAGGCACCGGGGAGCTGTTTTTT. Supplemented by reference TRBV30 and TRBJ2-2, the full variable domain reads SQTIHQWPATLVQPVGSPLSLECTVEGTSNPNLYWYRQAAGRGLQLLFYSVGIGQISSEVPQNLSASRPQDRQFILSSKKLLLSDSGFYLCAWRLLAGGTGELFFGEGSRLTVL.

The chain recombines TRBV30 with TRBJ2-7; D is ambiguous. CDR1 is GTSNPN, CDR2 SVGIG, per germline (reference sequence). With 1 base removed from V and 6 bases from J, the gap between germline ends came to 7 bases. CDR3 length: 11 residues. The CDR3 DNA follows: TGTGCCTGGAGTGGACGAGGCGAGCAGTACTTC. It is translated as CAWSGRGEQYF.

This clone was seen just once. The genes are TRBV5-1 and TRBJ1-1; 12 bases map to TRBD1. The trim removed 4 bases at V and 5 bases at J, leaving 15 bases unmatched. Germline V lookup: CDR1 SGHRS, CDR2 YFSETQ. This CDR3 has 18 amino acids. CDR3 protein: CASSQDTWDRGLRTEAFF. CDR3 DNA: TGCGCCAGCAGCCAGGACACTTGGGACAGGGGGCTGAGGACTGAAGCTTTCTTT. The variable domain in full, completed from reference TRBV5-1 and TRBJ1-1, reads KAGVTQTPRYLIKTRGQQVTLSCSPISGHRSVSWYQQTPGQGLQFLFEYFSETQRNKGNFPGRFSGRQFSNSRSEMNVSTLELGDSALYLCASSQDTWDRGLRTEAFFGQGTRLTVV.

This clone was observed a single time. CDR3 residues: CASSYSGQGSEKLFF. As DNA, the CDR3 is TGTGCCAGCAGTTACTCGGGACAGGGATCCGAAAAACTGTTTTTT. The chain joins TRBV6-5 to TRBJ1-4; TRBD1 agrees at 9 bases. This CDR3 comprises 15 residues. V was pared by 0 bases and J by 8 bases, with 4 bases of the junction left unmatched. From germline, CDR1 is MNHEY and CDR2 SVGAGI.

The rearrangement links TRBV15 to TRBJ1-3; 8 nucleotides align to TRBD1. This CDR3 is 17 amino acids long. V was pared by 2 bases and J by 3 bases, with 9 bases of the junction left unmatched. From germline, CDR1 is LNHNV and CDR2 YYDKDF (reference sequence). Here the CDR3 DNA reads TGTGCCACCAGCAGAAAATGGGACAGGTCATATGGAAACACCATATATTTT. It yields the protein CATSRKWDRSYGNTIYF.

The J gene is TRBJ2-1, the V gene TRBV18; TRBD1 might be the D (6 bases). The germline V gene has CDR1 KGHSH and CDR2 LQKENI. The germline V and J ends were trimmed by 5 bases and 9 bases, with 14 bases remaining between them. The CDR3 contains 13 residues. This CDR3 reads CASSETGFAEQFF. DNA of the CDR3: TGTGCCAGCTCAGAAACAGGGTTCGCTGAGCAGTTCTTC.

V is TRBV12-3 or TRBV12-4 and J is TRBJ1-2; 10 bases are a match to TRBD1. This CDR3 region has 13 residues. J lost 8 bases, V lost 6 bases, and 6 bases had no gene match. CDR3 DNA: TGTGCCAGCAGCCTGACAGGGGGCGGAGGCTACACCTTC. This sequence encodes CASSLTGGGGYTF.

The chain couples TRBV28 to TRBJ1-5; no firm D call. The CDR3 is made up of 18 amino acids. The V gene lost 4 bases and the J gene lost 0 bases, with 19 bases spanning the gap. The V gene's germline CDR1 is MDHEN and CDR2 SYDVKM. CDR3 sequence: CASSSSGSLPVSNQPQHF. The CDR3 DNA sequence: TGTGCCAGCAGTTCCTCCGGTAGCCTGCCTGTTAGCAATCAGCCCCAGCATTTT.

This clone was seen only a few times. The rearrangement links TRBV5-6 to TRBJ1-2; D is unclear. The germline V gene has CDR1 SGHDT and CDR2 YYEEEE. Trimming removed 4 bases from V and 9 bases from J, with 16 bases in between. This CDR3 has 13 amino acids. CDR3 in amino acids: CASSGLRLGSYTF. CDR3 sequence (DNA): TGTGCCAGCAGCGGACTGCGCCTCGGGAGCTACACCTTC. Variable domain in full (rest from reference TRBV5-6 and TRBJ1-2): DAGVTQSPTHLIKTRGQQVTLRCSPKSGHDTVSWYQQALGQGPQFIFQYYEEEERQRGNFPDRFSGHQFPNYSSELNVNALLLGDSALYLCASSGLRLGSYTFGSGTRLTVV.

This clone has only a few counts. The CDR3, as DNA: TGTGCCAGCAGTTTCAGAATGGGGGGATTCACAGATACGCAGTATTTT. Residues: CASSFRMGGFTDTQYF. The rearrangement links TRBV2 to TRBJ2-3; tentative D call: TRBD2 (6 bases). Trimming stripped 5 bases from V and 2 bases from J, with 17 bases between. The CDR3 is 16 amino acids. Germline V gene lookup returns CDR1 SNHLY and CDR2 FYNNEI.

This rearrangement joins TRBV19 to TRBJ2-7, with 8 bases matching TRBD1. The CDR3 consists of 15 residues. V dropped 6 bases and J dropped 4; count of bases not matched to a gene: 11. Looked up from germline, CDR1 is LNHDA and CDR2 is SQIVND (reference sequence). The CDR3 region is CASRDSGRGRYEQYF. The CDR3 DNA follows: TGTGCCAGTAGGGACTCGGGCAGGGGGCGATACGAGCAGTACTTC.

This chain joins TRBV27 and TRBJ1-3; no clear D. This CDR3 is built from 13 residues. Germline V gene data show CDR1 as MNHEY and CDR2 as SMNVEV (reference sequence). Trimming took 3 bases from V and 1 from J, leaving 4 bases between them. The DNA of the CDR3 is TGTGCCAGCAGTTTTAATTCTGGAAACACCATATATTTT. Translation: CASSFNSGNTIYF.

V usage is TRBV2 and J usage is TRBJ1-1, with TRBD1 identical over 7 bases. The germline gives CDR1 SNHLY, CDR2 FYNNEI. The CDR3 extends over 13 amino acids. Losses at the gene ends were 6 bases for V and 4 bases for J; bases not matched to a gene: 5. The CDR3 here is CASRDTGVTEAFF. The CDR3 DNA follows: TGTGCCAGCAGGGATACAGGGGTCACTGAAGCTTTCTTT.

The rearrangement joins TRBV18 to TRBJ1-4, with 7 bases matching TRBD1. After removal of 4 bases from V and 8 bases from J, the junction contained 7 bases not matched to a gene. In germline, CDR1 is KGHSH, CDR2 LQKENI. This CDR3 contains 14 residues. CDR3 nucleotide sequence: TGTGCCAGCTCACAGGGGGCGCGGAACGAAAAACTGTTTTTT. It encodes CASSQGARNEKLFF.